This T cell receptor (beta chain) was observed in a study of control samples from healthy donors and cancer patients. Some clones are missing from TCRdb's copy, which holds only in-frame ones; the method was immunoSEQ multiplex PCR. This sample has about 170,000 clones, with around 95% found just once. V was clipped by 1 base and J by 0 bases, with 16 bases between them. CDR3 size: 18 residues. CDR1 is SGHTA and CDR2 is FQGNSA in the germline V gene. V usage is TRBV7-2 and J usage is TRBJ1-3, with D perhaps TRBD1 (5 bases). The specimen was blood. The receptor comes from a woman aged 55 to 70 in good health. In nucleotides, the CDR3 is TGTGCCAGCAGCTTAGGGGGGACCGGATTTTACTCTGGAAACACCATATATTTT. Translation: CASSLGGTGFYSGNTIYF.